This is a list of T cell receptor beta chains from one sample in a study of regulatory T cells in long-lasting Graves disease. MiXCR, run by TCRdb on the multiplex PCR reads, gives a single entry per CDR3 protein. The repertoire includes 510,000 or so distinct CDR3 sequences, around 12% of them detected once, and about 8.9% sits in the top ten. These sequences were also reported in another study, on T cells in Graves' hyperthyroidism and ophthalmopathy.

Sequences were derived from peripheral blood mononuclear cells (PBMCs), sampled at new diagnosis, from a patient treated with antithyroid drugs. All receptors derive from a woman aged 30 to 39 with Graves disease. Both conserved end residues are part of each CDR3. Clone size is stated in some rows and not others, as once, few, many or a class when expanded.

TRBJ2-7,TRBV19,12,once,CASGHYGYEQYF
TRBJ2-1,TRBV20-1,15,many,CSARSALAGGNEQFF
TRBJ2-1,TRBV12-3/TRBV12-4,17,many,CASSLGLAGGPGYEQFF
TRBJ1-1,TRBV20-1,13,many,CSSRGRVFTEAFF
TRBJ2-1,TRBV7-2,14,many,CASSLGLAYNEQFF
TRBJ2-5,TRBV2,13,many,CASGKRGEETQYF
TRBJ1-1,TRBV28,16,many,CASTQGGDTGNTEAFF
TRBJ2-6,TRBV28,15,NA,CASSLGGVGANVLTF
TRBJ2-2,TRBV27,16,many,CASSLLPAGGTGELFF
TRBJ2-1,TRBV11-3,16,once,CASSSRGQGVYNEQFF
TRBJ2-7,TRBV20-1,12,few,CSADSGPYEQYF
TRBJ2-1,TRBV7-8,14,few,CASSPGPFDSEQFF
TRBJ1-1,TRBV20-1,15,NA,CSARDGRGGANEAFF
TRBJ2-3,TRBV19,14,many,CASSRRDNTDTQYF
TRBJ1-5,TRBV24-1,14,many,CASPQGMGNQPQHF
TRBJ2-3,TRBV27,13,NA,CASKVRSVDTQYF
TRBJ1-1,TRBV5-1,14,many,CASSLTTGTTEAFF
TRBJ1-4,TRBV7-8,17,many,CASSQRQNPATNEKLFF
TRBJ1-2,TRBV3-1,18,NA,CASSPWGGPGNWNYGYTF
TRBJ2-2,TRBV11-1,15,many,CASSQGGPETGELFF
TRBJ1-2,TRBV13,16,NA,CASSTRDRADYYGYTF
TRBJ1-2,TRBV19,15,NA,CASSIDGDLHYGYTF
TRBJ2-3,TRBV20-1,16,many,CSASSLAGEGTDTQYF
TRBJ2-1,TRBV7-3,18,NA,CASSAQPPGLAFYNEQFF
TRBJ1-1,TRBV28,15,many,CASPSRRPSTTEAFF
TRBJ2-7,TRBV5-6,11,few,CASSVSGTTYF
TRBJ1-5,TRBV12-3/TRBV12-4,12,NA,CASSLNRQAQHF
NA,TRBV27,13,many,CASSFYRGDEQFF
TRBJ1-4,TRBV5-1,15,few,CASSLAGTGGEKLFF
TRBJ1-2,TRBV19,14,NA,CASSLTESYYGYTF
TRBJ2-1,TRBV11-2,16,many,CASSLAPLAGVNEQFF
TRBJ2-4,TRBV20-1,12,many,CSLRGLKNIQYF
TRBJ2-7,TRBV6-2/TRBV6-3,13,few,CASSHARYGGQYF
TRBJ1-6,TRBV3-1,14,many,CASSYGQYNSPLHF
TRBJ2-5,TRBV2,17,NA,CASSEALLGIGVETQYF
TRBJ2-7,TRBV7-6,16,many,CASSLARHLPSYEQYF
TRBJ2-2,TRBV20-1,16,few,CSAPSPGLTITGELSF
TRBJ2-4,TRBV19,15,NA,CASRGLRGQRFVQYF
TRBJ1-2,TRBV7-9,15,NA,CASSSLGVGGYGYTF
TRBJ2-2,TRBV10-3,16,many,CAISELQGLSTGELFF
TRBJ2-7,TRBV7-3,13,few,CASSLRQGLEQYF
TRBJ1-1,TRBV29-1,16,few,CSVQYQGGLMNTEAFF
TRBJ1-1,TRBV7-2,12,many,CASSLDRGAAFF
TRBJ2-7,TRBV6-2/TRBV6-3,14,few,CASSLQISSYEQYF
TRBJ2-5,TRBV6-4,15,NA,CASSQGSTGQETQYF